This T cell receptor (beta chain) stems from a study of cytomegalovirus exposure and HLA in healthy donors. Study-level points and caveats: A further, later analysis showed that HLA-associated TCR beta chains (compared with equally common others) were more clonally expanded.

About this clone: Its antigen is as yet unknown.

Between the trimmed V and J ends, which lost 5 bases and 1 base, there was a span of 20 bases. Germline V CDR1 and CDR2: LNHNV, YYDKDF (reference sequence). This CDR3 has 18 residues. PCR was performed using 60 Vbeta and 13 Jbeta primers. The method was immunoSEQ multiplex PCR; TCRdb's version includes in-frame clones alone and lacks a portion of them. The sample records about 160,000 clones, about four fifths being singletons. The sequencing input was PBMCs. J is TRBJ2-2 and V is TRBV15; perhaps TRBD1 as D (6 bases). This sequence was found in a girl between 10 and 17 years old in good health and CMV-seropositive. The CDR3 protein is CATSDMYVGQMNTGELFF. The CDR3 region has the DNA TGTGCCACCAGCGACATGTATGTGGGACAAATGAACACCGGGGAGCTGTTTTTT.